These 10 T cell receptor beta chains share one sample of origin, sequenced in a study of post-analysis software for immune sequencing data. Whole-study results and caveats: TRBV5-6, TRBV5-1 and TRBV20-1 were among five TRBV segments more frequent in patients than controls.

Researchers reported that TCR beta cDNA libraries carried unique molecular identifiers. Each CDR3 protein gets one entry after TCRdb re-called the PCR reads with MiXCR. The table includes about 770,000 distinct CDR3 sequences, around 46% detected once. Their antigens are not known. The specimen was blood. Receptors originate from a girl aged 5-17 years with multiple sclerosis.

V and J are TRBV12-3 or TRBV12-4 and TRBJ1-5; D uncertain. V shed 1 base and J shed 2 bases, with 9 bases lying between them. CDR3 size: 15 residues. For the CDR3, the DNA is TGTGCCAGCAGTTTAGGCGAAGGCCGCAATCAGCCCCAGCATTTT. It codes for CASSLGEGRNQPQHF.

This clonotype was recorded a few times. V and J are TRBV7-2 and TRBJ2-4; tentative D call: TRBD1 (6 bases). The CDR3 contains 14 residues. Trimming took off 1 base at V and 9 bases at J, with 13 bases between the two ends. Germline V gene data show CDR1 as SGHTA and CDR2 as FQGNSA. CDR3 DNA sequence: TGTGCCAGCAGCTTAGAACCAGGGGTTGGCATTCAGTACTTC. Its protein product is CASSLEPGVGIQYF.

CDR3 in DNA: TGTGCCACCAGCAGAGATTTGAGACAGGGTGACCAGCCCCAGCATTTT. It codes for CATSRDLRQGDQPQHF. This chain uses TRBV15 with TRBJ1-5; 7 bases agree with TRBD1. Germline values: CDR1 LNHNV, CDR2 YYDKDF (reference sequence). V lost 0 bases to trimming and J lost 7 bases; unmatched junction nucleotides: 9. The CDR3 totals 16 residues.

This clonotype appeared a few times. This chain links TRBV7-2 with TRBJ2-3; 9 bases line up with TRBD2. Germline V CDR1 and CDR2: SGHTA, FQGNSA. The CDR3 has 16 amino acids. With 1 base clipped from V and 3 bases from J, the junction kept 5 bases outside the gene matches. The CDR3 DNA is TGTGCCAGCAGCTTAGTTAGCCTAGCGGGGACAGATACGCAGTATTTT. This codes for CASSLVSLAGTDTQYF.

The chain is built from TRBV15 and TRBJ1-4; maybe TRBD1 (5 bases). Germline assignment: CDR1 LNHNV and CDR2 YYDKDF (reference sequence). The CDR3 is 14 residues long. Trimming shortened V by 5 bases and J by 5 bases, and 12 bases separated the two germline ends. The DNA for the CDR3 is TGTGCCACCAGCCGAGCAGACAGAAATGAAAAACTGTTTTTT. Protein: CATSRADRNEKLFF.

The V gene is TRBV7-8, the J gene TRBJ2-6; no clear D. In germline, CDR1 is SGHVS, CDR2 FQNEAQ. Trimming stripped 3 bases from V and 0 bases from J, with 15 bases between. The CDR3 is 18 residues long. The CDR3 here is CASSFPASLRSGANVLTF. CDR3 coding DNA: TGTGCCAGCAGCTTCCCGGCGTCCCTCCGCTCTGGGGCCAACGTCCTGACTTTC.

This clonotype was counted only a few times. The chain couples TRBV4-1 to TRBJ2-4; no clear D. V was clipped by 0 bases and J by 0 bases, with 12 bases between them. The V gene's germline CDR1 is MGHRA and CDR2 YSYEKL. The CDR3 spans 17 residues. The CDR3 DNA is TGCGCCAGCAGCCAAGATACCGAAACAATAGCCAAAAACATTCAGTACTTC. Amino acids: CASSQDTETIAKNIQYF.

This clonotype has a count of ten or more. The V gene is TRBV20-1, the J gene TRBJ2-1, with D possibly being TRBD1 or TRBD2 (7 bases each). CDR1 and CDR2 (germline): DFQATT, SNEGSKA (reference sequence). This CDR3 has 16 residues. The germline V and J ends were trimmed by 3 bases and 4 bases, with 19 bases remaining between them. This CDR3 reads CSASPGLQGGYNEQFF. CDR3 nucleotides: TGCAGTGCTAGCCCCGGCCTGCAGGGGGGGTACAATGAGCAGTTCTTC.

Concerning this clonotype: Germline is not matched at one junction end, which may reflect a read error. CDR3: CRASPTNRPQHF. DNA of the CDR3: TGCAGGGCTAGCCCGACCAATCGGCCCCAGCATTTT. The V and J genes are TRBV20-1 and TRBJ1-5; no clear D gene. The CDR3 covers 12 residues. Per germline, CDR1 DFQATT and CDR2 SNEGSKA (reference sequence).

This clonotype was counted ten times or more. V and J are TRBV6-4 and TRBJ2-3, with 7 bases aligning to TRBD2. This CDR3 comprises 13 residues. CDR1 and CDR2 (germline): MRHNA, SNTAGT. V lost 5 bases to trimming and J lost 1 base; unmatched junction nucleotides: 0. The CDR3 DNA follows: TGTGCCAGCAGTAGCGGGGGCACAGATACGCAGTATTTT. Its translation is CASSSGGTDTQYF.